A selection of T cell receptor beta chains follows, all from one sample in a study of T cell responses to AZD1222 COVID-19 vaccine. Measured with immunoSEQ multiplex PCR; TCRdb has only the in-frame clones, and not every one. The sample carries 100,000 to 150,000 clones, 86% recorded once. This material consisted of peripheral blood, taken on day 0 of AZD1222 vaccination. The receptors were gathered from an adult in good health. The CDR3 runs from the conserved cysteine through the conserved F or W. The order of the fields is CDR3 protein, CDR3 DNA, D gene, V gene, J gene, clone size. The D gene is left open where the match is weak. Clone size is stated in some rows and not others, as once, few, many or a class when expanded.

CSVEGGQNAYGYTF	TGCAGCGTTGAAGGGGGACAGAATGCCTATGGCTACACCTTC	TRBD1	TRBV29-1	TRBJ1-2	-
CASSPIIGTGKDTEAFF	TGTGCCAGCTCACCAATAATCGGGACAGGGAAGGACACTGAAGCTTTCTTT	TRBD1	TRBV18	TRBJ1-1	-
CASSTGGGYEQYF	TGTGCCAGCTCTACCGGGGGGGGTTACGAGCAGTACTTC	TRBD2	TRBV18	TRBJ2-7	-
CASSYSRGRNGYTF	TGTGCCAGCAGTTACTCGAGAGGGAGAAATGGCTACACCTTC	-	TRBV6-5	TRBJ1-2	-
CSVEEGPRGYTF	TGCAGCGTTGAGGAGGGGCCAAGGGGCTACACCTTC	-	TRBV29-1	TRBJ1-2	-
CASSYSIGYSGNTIYF	TGTGCCAGCAGTTACTCGATCGGCTACTCTGGAAACACCATATATTTT	-	TRBV6-2/TRBV6-3	TRBJ1-3	-
CASKLSAPGEKLFF	-	-	TRBV30	TRBJ1-4	-
CASSEDRGNQPQHF	TGTGCCAGCAGTGAAGACAGGGGTAATCAGCCCCAGCATTTT	TRBD1	TRBV6-1	TRBJ1-5	-
CSANGDTQYF	TGCAGTGCTAACGGAGATACGCAGTATTTT	-	TRBV20-1	TRBJ2-3	once
CSVEAPGQEIYEQYF	TGCAGCGTTGAAGCTCCGGGACAGGAGATATACGAGCAGTACTTC	TRBD1	TRBV29-1	TRBJ2-7	-
CASSPNAGDEQYF	TGTGCCAGCTCACCAAATGCGGGAGACGAGCAGTACTTC	TRBD2	TRBV18	TRBJ2-7	once
CASSEASGNTIYF	TGTGCCAGCAGCGAAGCTTCTGGAAACACCATATATTTT	-	TRBV9	TRBJ1-3	-
CASSLWGGLSYEQYF	TGTGCCAGCAGCCTATGGGGGGGACTCTCCTACGAGCAGTACTTC	TRBD2	TRBV2	TRBJ2-7	-